The T cell receptor (beta chain) described here comes from a study of graft-versus-host responses after intestinal transplantation. Overall study context: Recipients were given multivisceral, liver-intestinal, or isolated intestinal transplants. For approximately three years after anti-thymocyte globulin induction, all recipients took tacrolimus and steroids.

This clone was counted a single time. The antigen is undetermined. The germline V gene encodes CDR1 SQVTM and CDR2 ANQGSEA. V lost 6 bases and J 4 bases, leaving 16 bases between the germline ends. The CDR3 is made up of 14 amino acids. General observations from the study: Ileal or blood samples showed some GvH clones first, and such clones were also found in recipient marrow.

Only in-frame clones appear in the TCRdb table, and some are missing; sequencing was by immunoSEQ multiplex PCR. This table has about 100,000 clones, approximately 86% appearing once. The chain combines TRBV29-1 with TRBJ2-4; D remains ambiguous. Sequenced material: unstimulated CD4+ T cells sorted from spleen or lymph node cells, taken before transplant. This receptor was obtained from a human donor who was the organ donor for an intestinal transplant. CDR3 sequence: CSVADLNAKNIQYF. DNA for the CDR3: TGCAGCGTCGCCGACCTGAACGCAAAAAACATTCAGTACTTC. Supplemented by reference TRBV29-1 and TRBJ2-4, the full variable domain reads SAVISQKPSRDICQRGTSLTIQCQVDSQVTMMFWYRQQPGQSLTLIATANQGSEATYESGFVIDKFPISRPNLTFSTLTVSNMSPEDSSIYLCSVADLNAKNIQYFGAGTRLSVL.